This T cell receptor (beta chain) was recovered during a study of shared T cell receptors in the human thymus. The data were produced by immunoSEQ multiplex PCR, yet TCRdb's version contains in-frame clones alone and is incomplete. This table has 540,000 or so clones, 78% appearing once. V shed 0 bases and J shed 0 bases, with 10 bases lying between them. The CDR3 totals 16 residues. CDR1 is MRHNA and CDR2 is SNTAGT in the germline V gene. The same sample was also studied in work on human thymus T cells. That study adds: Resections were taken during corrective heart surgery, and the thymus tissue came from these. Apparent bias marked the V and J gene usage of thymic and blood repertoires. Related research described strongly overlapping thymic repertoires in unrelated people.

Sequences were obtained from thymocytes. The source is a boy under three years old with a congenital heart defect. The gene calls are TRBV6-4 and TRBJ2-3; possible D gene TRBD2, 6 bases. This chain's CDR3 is CASSDSRDSSTDTQYF. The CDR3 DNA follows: TGTGCCAGCAGTGACTCAAGGGACTCTAGCACAGATACGCAGTATTTT.